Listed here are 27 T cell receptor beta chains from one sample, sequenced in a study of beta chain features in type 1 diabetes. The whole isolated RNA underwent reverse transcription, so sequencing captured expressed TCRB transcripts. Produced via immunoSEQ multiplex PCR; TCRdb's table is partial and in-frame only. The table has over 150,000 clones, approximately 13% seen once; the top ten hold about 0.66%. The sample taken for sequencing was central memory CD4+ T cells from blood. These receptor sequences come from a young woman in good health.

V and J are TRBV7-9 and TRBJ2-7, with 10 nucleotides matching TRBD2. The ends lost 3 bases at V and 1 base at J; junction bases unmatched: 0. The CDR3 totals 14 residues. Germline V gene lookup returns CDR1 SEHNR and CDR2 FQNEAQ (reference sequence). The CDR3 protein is CASSLGLASYEQYF. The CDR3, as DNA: TGTGCCAGCAGCTTGGGACTAGCGTCCTACGAGCAGTACTTC.

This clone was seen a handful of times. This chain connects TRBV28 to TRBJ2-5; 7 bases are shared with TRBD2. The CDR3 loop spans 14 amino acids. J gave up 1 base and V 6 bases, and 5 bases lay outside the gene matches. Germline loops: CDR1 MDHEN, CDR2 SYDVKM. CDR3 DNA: TGTGCCAGCAGAGTAGCGGGTTCCCAAGAGACCCAGTACTTC. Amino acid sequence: CASRVAGSQETQYF.

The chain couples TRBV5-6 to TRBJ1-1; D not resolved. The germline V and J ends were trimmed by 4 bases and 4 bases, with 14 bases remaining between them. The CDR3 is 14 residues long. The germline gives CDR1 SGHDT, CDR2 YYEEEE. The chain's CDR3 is CASSGRPLFTEAFF. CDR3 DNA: TGTGCCAGCAGCGGGCGACCGCTATTCACTGAAGCTTTCTTT.

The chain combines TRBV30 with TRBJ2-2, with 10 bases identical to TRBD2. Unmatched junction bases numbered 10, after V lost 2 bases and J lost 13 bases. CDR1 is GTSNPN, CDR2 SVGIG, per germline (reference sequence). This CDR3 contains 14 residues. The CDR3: CAWSSSGRAGALFF. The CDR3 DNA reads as TGTGCCTGGAGTTCCAGCGGGAGGGCCGGTGCGCTGTTTTTT.

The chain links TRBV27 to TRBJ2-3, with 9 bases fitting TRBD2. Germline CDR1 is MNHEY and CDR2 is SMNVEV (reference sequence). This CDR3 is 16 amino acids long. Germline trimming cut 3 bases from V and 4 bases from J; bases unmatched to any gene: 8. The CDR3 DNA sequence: TGTGCCAGCAGTTTTAGCGGGAGCTCTCTGGCAGATACGCAGTATTTT. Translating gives CASSFSGSSLADTQYF.

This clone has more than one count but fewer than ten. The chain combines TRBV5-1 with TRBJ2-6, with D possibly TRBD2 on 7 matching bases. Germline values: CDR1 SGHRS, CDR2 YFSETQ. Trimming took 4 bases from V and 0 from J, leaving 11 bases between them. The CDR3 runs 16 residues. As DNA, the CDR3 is TGCGCCAGCAGCGGCGGGGGACACTCTGGGGCCAACGTCCTGACTTTC. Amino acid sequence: CASSGGGHSGANVLTF.

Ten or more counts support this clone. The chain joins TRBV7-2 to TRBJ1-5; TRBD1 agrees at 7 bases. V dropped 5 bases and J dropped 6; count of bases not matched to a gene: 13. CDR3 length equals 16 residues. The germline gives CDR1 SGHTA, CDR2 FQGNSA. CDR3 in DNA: TGTGCCAGCAGCCGAGGGCGGGCAGGGGGTGGTCAGCCCCAGCATTTT. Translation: CASSRGRAGGGQPQHF.

The CDR3 coding sequence is TGTGCCAGCAGCGGACAGGGGCCCTTGACCCAGTACTTC. It encodes CASSGQGPLTQYF. The rearrangement uses TRBV9 and TRBJ2-5; 8 bases are a match to TRBD1. Germline CDR1 SGDLS, CDR2 YYNGEE. The CDR3 runs 13 residues. With V trimmed by 3 bases and J by 7 bases, 5 bases remained unmatched.

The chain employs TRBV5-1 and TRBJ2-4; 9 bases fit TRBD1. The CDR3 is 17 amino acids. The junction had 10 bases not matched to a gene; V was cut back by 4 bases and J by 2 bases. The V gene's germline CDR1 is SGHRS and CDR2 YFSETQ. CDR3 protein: CASSPPGQGGTKNIQYF. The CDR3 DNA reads TGCGCCAGCAGCCCTCCGGGACAGGGAGGTACCAAAAACATTCAGTACTTC.

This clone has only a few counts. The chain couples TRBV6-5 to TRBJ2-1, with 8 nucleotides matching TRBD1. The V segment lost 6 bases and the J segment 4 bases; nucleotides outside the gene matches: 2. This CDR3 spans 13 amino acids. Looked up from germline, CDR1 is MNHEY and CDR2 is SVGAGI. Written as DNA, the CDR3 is TGTGCCAGCAGGGACAGGGCTTACAATGAGCAGTTCTTC. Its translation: CASRDRAYNEQFF.

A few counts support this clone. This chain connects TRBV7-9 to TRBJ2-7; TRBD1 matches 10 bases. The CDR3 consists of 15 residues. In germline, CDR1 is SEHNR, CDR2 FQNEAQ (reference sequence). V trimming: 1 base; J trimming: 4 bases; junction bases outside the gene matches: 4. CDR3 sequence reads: CASSLGGTGAYEQYF. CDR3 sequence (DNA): TGTGCCAGCAGCTTAGGTGGGACAGGGGCATACGAGCAGTACTTC.

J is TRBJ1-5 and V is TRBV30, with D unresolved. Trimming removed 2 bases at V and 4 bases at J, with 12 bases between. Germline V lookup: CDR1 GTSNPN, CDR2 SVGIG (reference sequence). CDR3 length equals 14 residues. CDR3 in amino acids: CAWSTWNSNQPQHF. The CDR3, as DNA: TGTGCCTGGAGTACGTGGAACAGTAATCAGCCCCAGCATTTT.

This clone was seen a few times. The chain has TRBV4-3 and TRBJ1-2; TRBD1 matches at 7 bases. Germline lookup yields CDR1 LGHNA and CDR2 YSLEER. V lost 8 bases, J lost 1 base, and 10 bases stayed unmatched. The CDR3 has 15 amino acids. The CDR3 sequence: CASAPWTGNNYGYTF. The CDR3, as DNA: TGCGCCAGCGCTCCTTGGACAGGCAATAACTATGGCTACACCTTC.

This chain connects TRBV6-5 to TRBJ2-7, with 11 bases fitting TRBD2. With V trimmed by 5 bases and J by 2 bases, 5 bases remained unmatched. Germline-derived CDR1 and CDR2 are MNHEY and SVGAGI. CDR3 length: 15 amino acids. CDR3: CASSHPSGGTYEQYF. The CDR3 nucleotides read TGTGCCAGCAGTCACCCTAGCGGGGGGACCTACGAGCAGTACTTC.

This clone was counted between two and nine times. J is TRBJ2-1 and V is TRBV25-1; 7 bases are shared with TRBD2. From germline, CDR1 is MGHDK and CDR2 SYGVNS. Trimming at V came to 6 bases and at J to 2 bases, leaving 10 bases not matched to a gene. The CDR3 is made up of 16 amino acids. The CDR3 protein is CASRDARGGPYNEQFF. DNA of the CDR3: TGTGCCAGCAGAGATGCTAGGGGAGGGCCCTACAATGAGCAGTTCTTC.

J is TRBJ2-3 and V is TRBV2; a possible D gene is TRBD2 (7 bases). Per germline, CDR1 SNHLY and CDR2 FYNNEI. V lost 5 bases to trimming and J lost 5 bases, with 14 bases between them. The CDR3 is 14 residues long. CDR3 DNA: TGTGCCAGCAGTATGGCAGGGGAGGGAGATACGCAGTATTTT. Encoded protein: CASSMAGEGDTQYF.

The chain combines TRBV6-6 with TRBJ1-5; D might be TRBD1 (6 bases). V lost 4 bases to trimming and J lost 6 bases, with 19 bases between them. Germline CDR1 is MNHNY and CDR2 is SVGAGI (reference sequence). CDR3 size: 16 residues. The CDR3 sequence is CASSLRTGLVGQPQHF. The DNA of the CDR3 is TGTGCCAGCAGTTTGAGAACAGGGTTGGTGGGTCAGCCCCAGCATTTT.

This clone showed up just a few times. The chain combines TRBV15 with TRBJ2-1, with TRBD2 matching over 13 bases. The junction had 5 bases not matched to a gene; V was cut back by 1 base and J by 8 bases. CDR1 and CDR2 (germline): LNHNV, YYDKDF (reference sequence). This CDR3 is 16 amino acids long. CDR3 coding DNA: TGTGCCACCAGCAGAGCCGGGACTAGCGGGATGTATGAGCAGTTCTTC. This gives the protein CATSRAGTSGMYEQFF.

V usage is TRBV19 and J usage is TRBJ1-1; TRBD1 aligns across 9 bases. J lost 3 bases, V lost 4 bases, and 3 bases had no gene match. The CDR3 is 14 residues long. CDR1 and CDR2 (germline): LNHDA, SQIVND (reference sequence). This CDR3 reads CASSKGQGYTEAFF. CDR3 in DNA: TGTGCCAGTAGTAAGGGACAGGGATACACTGAAGCTTTCTTT.

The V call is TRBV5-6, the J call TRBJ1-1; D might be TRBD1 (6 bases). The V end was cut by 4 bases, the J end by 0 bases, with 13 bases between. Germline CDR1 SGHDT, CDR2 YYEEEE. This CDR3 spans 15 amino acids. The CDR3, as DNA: TGTGCCAGCAGCCGTACCGACAGGCTGAACACTGAAGCTTTCTTT. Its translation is CASSRTDRLNTEAFF.

As DNA, the CDR3 is TGTGCCAGCAGCACCTCAGGGGGTAACACTGAAGCTTTCTTT. This sequence encodes CASSTSGGNTEAFF. V is TRBV5-8 and J is TRBJ1-1; 7 nucleotides line up with TRBD1. Unmatched junction bases numbered 5, after V lost 4 bases and J lost 2 bases. Germline CDR1 and CDR2: SGHTS and YDEGEE. The CDR3 length is 14 residues.

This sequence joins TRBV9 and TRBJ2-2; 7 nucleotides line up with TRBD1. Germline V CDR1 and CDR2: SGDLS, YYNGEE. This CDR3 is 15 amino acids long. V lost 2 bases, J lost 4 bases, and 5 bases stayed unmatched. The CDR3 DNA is TGTGCCAGCAGCGTTGACAGGGCAGGCACCGGGGAGCTGTTTTTT. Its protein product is CASSVDRAGTGELFF.

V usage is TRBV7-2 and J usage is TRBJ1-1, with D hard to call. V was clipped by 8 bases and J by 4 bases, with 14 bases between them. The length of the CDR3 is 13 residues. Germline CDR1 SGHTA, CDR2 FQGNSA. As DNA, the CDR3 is TGTGCCAGCCACCTGAATCGGGTCACTGAAGCTTTCTTT. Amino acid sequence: CASHLNRVTEAFF.

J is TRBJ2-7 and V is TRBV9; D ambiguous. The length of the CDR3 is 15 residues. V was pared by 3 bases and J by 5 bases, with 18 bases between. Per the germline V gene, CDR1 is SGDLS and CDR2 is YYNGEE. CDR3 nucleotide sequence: TGTGCCAGCAGCGACCTCGAACTCGGAGCCCACGAGCAGTACTTC. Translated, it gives CASSDLELGAHEQYF.

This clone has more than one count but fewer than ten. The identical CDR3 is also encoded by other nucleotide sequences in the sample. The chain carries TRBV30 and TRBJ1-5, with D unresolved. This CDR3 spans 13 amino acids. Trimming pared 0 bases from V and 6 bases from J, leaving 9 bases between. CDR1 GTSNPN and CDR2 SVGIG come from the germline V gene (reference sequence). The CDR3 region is CAWSVRGFQPQHF. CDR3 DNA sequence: TGTGCCTGGAGTGTACGGGGTTTTCAGCCCCAGCATTTT.

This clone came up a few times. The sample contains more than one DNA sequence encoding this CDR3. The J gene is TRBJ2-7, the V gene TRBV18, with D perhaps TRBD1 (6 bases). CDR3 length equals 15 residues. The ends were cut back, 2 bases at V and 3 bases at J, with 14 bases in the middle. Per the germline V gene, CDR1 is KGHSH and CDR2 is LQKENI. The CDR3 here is CASSPSGTSIYEQYF. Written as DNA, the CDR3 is TGTGCCAGCTCACCATCTGGGACAAGTATCTACGAGCAGTACTTC.

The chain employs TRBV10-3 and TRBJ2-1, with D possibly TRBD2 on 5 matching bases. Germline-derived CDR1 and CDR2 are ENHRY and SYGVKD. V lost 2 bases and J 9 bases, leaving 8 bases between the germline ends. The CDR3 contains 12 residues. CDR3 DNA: TGTGCCATCAGTGAGCTAGCTAGTGAGCAGTTCTTC. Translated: CAISELASEQFF.